These 23 T cell receptor beta chains came from one sample sequenced in a study of monozygotic twins with cystic fibrosis. The protocol was immunoSEQ multiplex PCR, while the TCRdb copy is restricted to in-frame clones and leaves out a portion. Among approximately 21,000 clones listed, about 86% were seen once. Material: blood. The receptors derive from a woman aged 25 to 45 with cystic fibrosis.

This chain uses TRBV6-6 with TRBJ1-5, with D tentatively TRBD1 (6 bases). Germline V CDR1 and CDR2: MNHNY, SVGAGI (reference sequence). V lost 5 bases, J lost 4 bases, and 9 bases lay in between. There are 13 residues in the CDR3. CDR3: CASSQGKNQPQHF. The CDR3 nucleotides read TGTGCCAGCAGTCAGGGGAAAAATCAGCCCCAGCATTTT.

The V call is TRBV7-6, the J call TRBJ2-7; a weak D match, TRBD2 (6 bases). Trimming left V 8 bases short and J 3 bases short, with 20 bases between. Per germline, CDR1 SGHVS and CDR2 FNYEAQ. This CDR3 is 15 amino acids long. The CDR3 nucleotides read TGTGCCAGCGGCCTTGGGCACGGGGGAAACTACGAGCAGTACTTC. This gives the protein CASGLGHGGNYEQYF.

The rearrangement joins TRBV15 to TRBJ1-5; D gene ambiguous. Trimming removed 5 bases at V and 6 bases at J, with 26 bases between. Germline V gene data show CDR1 as LNHNV and CDR2 as YYDKDF (reference sequence). CDR3 length: 18 amino acids. The CDR3 sequence is CATSGIEVRAPVGQPQHF. The CDR3, as DNA: TGTGCCACCAGCGGGATAGAGGTCCGAGCCCCCGTGGGTCAGCCCCAGCATTTT.

The chain has TRBV25-1 and TRBJ2-7; TRBD2 agrees at 12 bases. CDR3 length: 15 amino acids. Trimming removed 8 bases from V and 0 bases from J; junction bases left unmatched: 5. Germline V gene lookup returns CDR1 MGHDK and CDR2 SYGVNS. CDR3 protein: CASQSSGGASYEQYF. The DNA of the CDR3 is TGTGCCAGCCAATCTAGCGGGGGGGCCTCCTACGAGCAGTACTTC.

The rearrangement uses TRBV7-2 and TRBJ1-3; the match to TRBD1 covers 9 bases. V lost 2 bases, J lost 3 bases, and 14 bases stayed unmatched. The CDR3 covers 19 residues. Germline V lookup: CDR1 SGHTA, CDR2 FQGNSA. Here the CDR3 reads CASSLYGPRGQGGGNTIYF. The CDR3 nucleotides are TGTGCCAGCAGCTTATACGGTCCAAGGGGACAGGGTGGTGGAAACACCATATATTTT.

The chain uses TRBV2 and TRBJ2-3; the D is unclear. This CDR3 comprises 13 residues. V was pared by 3 bases and J by 1 base, with 5 bases between. CDR1 SNHLY and CDR2 FYNNEI come from the germline V gene. CDR3 sequence (DNA): TGTGCCAGCAGTGAGAAGGGCACAGATACGCAGTATTTT. This translates into CASSEKGTDTQYF. Supplemented by reference TRBV2 and TRBJ2-3, the full variable domain reads EPEVTQTPSHQVTQMGQEVILRCVPISNHLYFYWYRQILGQKVEFLVSFYNNEISEKSEIFDDQFSVERPDGSNFTLKIRSTKLEDSAMYFCASSEKGTDTQYFGPGTRLTVL.

The chain couples TRBV2 to TRBJ2-3; D is unclear. Trimming stripped 0 bases from V and 6 bases from J, with 7 bases between. This CDR3 is 13 amino acids long. Germline loops: CDR1 SNHLY, CDR2 FYNNEI. The CDR3: CASSEASRDTQYF. CDR3 DNA sequence: TGTGCCAGCAGTGAAGCAAGTAGGGATACGCAGTATTTT.

J is TRBJ2-3 and V is TRBV4-3; TRBD2 matches at 10 bases. The germline CDR1 and CDR2 sequences are LGHNA and YSLEER. The V segment lost 0 bases and the J segment 6 bases; nucleotides outside the gene matches: 6. The CDR3 is 16 residues long. This chain's CDR3 is CASSQETSGAWDTQYF. The CDR3 nucleotides are TGCGCCAGCAGCCAAGAAACTAGCGGGGCTTGGGATACGCAGTATTTT.

The V and J genes are TRBV7-9 and TRBJ2-1, with D hard to call. The CDR3 runs 14 residues. In germline, CDR1 is SEHNR, CDR2 FQNEAQ (reference sequence). V lost 2 bases and J lost 8, with 13 bases in between. For the CDR3, the DNA is TGTGCCAGCAGCTTATCCGGTGGTCGGGATGAGCAGTTCTTC. This gives the protein CASSLSGGRDEQFF.

This sequence joins TRBV11-2 and TRBJ1-3; 8 bases match TRBD1. Germline lookup yields CDR1 SGHAT and CDR2 FQNNGV. Germline trimming cut 2 bases from V and 3 bases from J; bases unmatched to any gene: 15. This CDR3 region has 19 residues. The CDR3 DNA sequence: TGTGCCAGCAGCTTATTAGGACAGGGATCCCTGCTAGATGGAAACACCATATATTTT. This encodes CASSLLGQGSLLDGNTIYF.

This rearrangement joins TRBV29-1 to TRBJ1-1; D not certain. V lost 5 bases and J lost 4, with 14 bases in between. CDR1 and CDR2 from the germline V gene are SQVTM and ANQGSEA. This CDR3 has 13 residues. The CDR3 DNA follows: TGCAGCGTTAGGGATAGTTCTGGCACTGAAGCTTTCTTT. Translated: CSVRDSSGTEAFF. Full variable domain (remainder filled in from reference TRBV29-1 and TRBJ1-1): SAVISQKPSRDICQRGTSLTIQCQVDSQVTMMFWYRQQPGQSLTLIATANQGSEATYESGFVIDKFPISRPNLTFSTLTVSNMSPEDSSIYLCSVRDSSGTEAFFGQGTRLTVV.

The chain joins TRBV6-6 to TRBJ1-4; no clear D gene. Per germline, CDR1 MNHNY and CDR2 SVGAGI (reference sequence). This CDR3 is built from 12 residues. Trimming pared 3 bases from V and 8 bases from J, leaving 7 bases between. The CDR3 region has the DNA TGTGCCAGCAGTTATGATGAGGAAAAACTGTTTTTT. Translating gives CASSYDEEKLFF.

The chain carries TRBV4-3 and TRBJ2-3; 9 nucleotides line up with TRBD2. The CDR3 runs 18 residues. With 0 bases clipped from V and 2 bases from J, the junction kept 9 bases outside the gene matches. The germline CDR1 and CDR2 sequences are LGHNA and YSLEER. CDR3 coding DNA: TGCGCCAGCAGCCAAGATAGTAAGGGACTAGCCTCCACAGATACGCAGTATTTT. It specifies CASSQDSKGLASTDTQYF.

The chain couples TRBV7-9 to TRBJ1-4; tentatively, D is TRBD1 (5 bases). V lost 2 bases and J 3 bases, leaving 7 bases between the germline ends. This CDR3 has 14 residues. The germline CDR1 and CDR2 sequences are SEHNR and FQNEAQ (reference sequence). The DNA of the CDR3 is TGTGCCAGCAGCTTATTGGGGCCTAATGAAAAACTGTTTTTT. It translates to CASSLLGPNEKLFF.

The chain employs TRBV7-9 and TRBJ1-4; tentatively, D is TRBD1 (5 bases). Germline CDR1 SEHNR, CDR2 FQNEAQ (reference sequence). V was shortened by 5 bases and J by 12 bases, with 19 bases between the two germline ends. CDR3 length: 14 amino acids. This CDR3 reads CASSPFGSGTQLFF. The CDR3 nucleotides are TGTGCCAGCAGCCCTTTTGGCTCCGGGACCCAACTGTTTTTT. The full variable domain, its missing parts supplied by reference TRBV7-9 and TRBJ1-4, is DTGVSQNPRHKITKRGQNVTFRCDPISEHNRLYWYRQTLGQGPEFLTYFQNEAQLEKSRLLSDRFSAERPKGSFSTLEIQRTEQGDSAMYLCASSPFGSGTQLFFGSGTQLSVL.

The chain is built from TRBV10-3 and TRBJ1-2; TRBD1 is a possible D gene (5 bases). This CDR3 is 11 amino acids long. Trimming pared 7 bases from V and 4 bases from J, leaving 7 bases between. CDR1 is ENHRY and CDR2 is SYGVKD in the germline V gene. The CDR3 bases are TGTGCCATCATGGGACTCTATGGCTACACCTTC. Translating gives CAIMGLYGYTF.

The V and J genes are TRBV9 and TRBJ1-4; the D is unclear. Trimming pared 3 bases from V and 3 bases from J, leaving 3 bases between. CDR3 length: 12 amino acids. Germline CDR1 reads SGDLS; CDR2 reads YYNGEE. The CDR3 nucleotides are TGTGCCAGCAGCGGGCCTAATGAAAAACTGTTTTTT. This sequence encodes CASSGPNEKLFF. Full variable domain (outside the CDR3, taken from reference TRBV9 and TRBJ1-4): DSGVTQTPKHLITATGQRVTLRCSPRSGDLSVYWYQQSLDQGLQFLIQYYNGEERAKGNILERFSAQQFPDLHSELNLSSLELGDSALYFCASSGPNEKLFFGSGTQLSVL.

The chain recombines TRBV5-5 with TRBJ2-5, with a weak D call TRBD1 (5 bases). This CDR3 contains 13 residues. The V gene's germline CDR1 is SGHKS and CDR2 YYEKEE (reference sequence). Deletions cut 4 bases from V and 5 bases from J, with 12 bases between. CDR3 residues: CASSQGAGETQYF. CDR3 bases: TGTGCCAGCAGCCAAGGGGCAGGGGAGACCCAGTACTTC.

The chain has TRBV9 and TRBJ2-3; D ambiguous. Germline CDR1 SGDLS, CDR2 YYNGEE. The V and J ends lost 0 bases and 0 bases respectively, with 11 bases between them. The CDR3 has 16 residues. Here the CDR3 reads CASSVDVSSSTDTQYF. DNA for the CDR3: TGTGCCAGCAGCGTAGACGTGTCTTCTAGCACAGATACGCAGTATTTT.

CDR3 bases: TGTGCCATCAGTTCAGACAGGGAGGTGGTTAATGAAAAACTGTTTTTT. Translation gives CAISSDREVVNEKLFF. The V and J genes are TRBV10-3 and TRBJ1-4; 7 nucleotides agree with TRBD1. The CDR3 sequence is 16 residues long. Per the germline V gene, CDR1 is ENHRY and CDR2 is SYGVKD. V dropped 5 bases and J dropped 4; count of bases not matched to a gene: 10.

This clone was picked up one time. The V call is TRBV4-2, the J call TRBJ2-1, with 7 bases identical to TRBD2. CDR1 and CDR2 (germline): LGHNA, YNFKEQ. V lost 0 bases, J lost 0 bases, and 2 bases stayed unmatched. CDR3 size: 16 residues. The CDR3 reads CASSQDGGGSYNEQFF. CDR3 nucleotides: TGTGCCAGCAGCCAAGATGGGGGGGGCTCCTACAATGAGCAGTTCTTC.

The gene calls are TRBV5-4 and TRBJ1-2, with TRBD1 matching over 8 bases. Germline V lookup: CDR1 SGHNT, CDR2 YYREEE (reference sequence). Trimming removed 0 bases from V and 7 bases from J; junction bases left unmatched: 5. The CDR3 is made up of 14 amino acids. CDR3 nucleotide sequence: TGTGCCAGCAGCTTGGAACAGGGACAGGTTGGCTACACCTTC. This sequence encodes CASSLEQGQVGYTF. The full variable domain, completed using reference TRBV5-4 and TRBJ1-2, is ETGVTQSPTHLIKTRGQQVTLRCSSQSGHNTVSWYQQALGQGPQFIFQYYREEENGRGNFPPRFSGLQFPNYSSELNVNALELDDSALYLCASSLEQGQVGYTFGSGTRLTVV.

The chain uses TRBV7-2 and TRBJ1-1, with TRBD1 identical over 7 bases. The CDR3 covers 14 residues. V was clipped by 5 bases and J by 0 bases; unmatched bases: 3. CDR1 SGHTA and CDR2 FQGNSA come from the germline V gene. In DNA form, the CDR3 reads TGTGCCAGCAGCAAAGGACAGGTGAACACTGAAGCTTTCTTT. Translation gives CASSKGQVNTEAFF.